This passage covers 31 T cell receptor beta chains from one sample sequenced in a study of CD8+CD57+ T cells in acquired aplastic anemia. The TCR beta profiling, which covered VDJ combination and CDR3 sequence, was carried out using genomic DNA as the template. TCRdb independently ran MiXCR on the reads; one entry per CDR3 protein. The sample carries 150,000 to 200,000 distinct CDR3 sequences, around half recorded once. All patients picked for sequencing had shown, by flow cytometry, an expansion of CD8+CD57+ cells. Source material: sorted CD4+, CD8+, or CD8+CD57+ T cells (not recorded which) from PBMCs. The receptors come from a human donor with aplastic anemia.

J is TRBJ2-7 and V is TRBV19; 7 bases map to TRBD2. Per germline, CDR1 LNHDA and CDR2 SQIVND (reference sequence). The length of the CDR3 is 13 residues. Trimming cost V 1 base and J 3 bases; bases outside gene matches: 0. The CDR3 sequence: CASSIGGGYEQYF. DNA of the CDR3: TGTGCCAGTAGTATAGGGGGGGGCTACGAGCAGTACTTC.

This chain joins TRBV19 and TRBJ1-1; D remains unclear. The CDR3 runs 13 residues. Trimming stripped 7 bases from V and 1 base from J, with 10 bases between. In germline, CDR1 is LNHDA, CDR2 SQIVND (reference sequence). This chain's CDR3 is CASISPPNTEAFF. The CDR3 DNA reads TGTGCCAGTATCTCTCCCCCGAACACTGAAGCTTTCTTT.

J is TRBJ2-5 and V is TRBV19; 9 nucleotides agree with TRBD1. The J segment lost 6 bases and the V segment lost 6 bases, leaving 8 bases of the junction unmatched. The CDR3 is 14 residues long. Germline CDR1 is LNHDA and CDR2 is SQIVND (reference sequence). CDR3 sequence: CASRATGGPKTQYF. The CDR3 nucleotides read TGTGCCAGTAGGGCTACAGGGGGCCCAAAGACCCAGTACTTC. The full variable domain, rest sourced from reference TRBV19 and TRBJ2-5, is DGGITQSPKYLFRKEGQNVTLSCEQNLNHDAMYWYRQDPGQGLRLIYYSQIVNDFQKGDIAEGYSVSREKKESFPLTVTSAQKNPTAFYLCASRATGGPKTQYFGPGTRLLVL.

The sample holds many counts of this clonotype. V gene TRBV10-2 combines with J gene TRBJ2-7, with 7 nucleotides matching TRBD1. The J segment lost 5 bases and the V segment lost 5 bases, leaving 6 bases of the junction unmatched. CDR3 length: 13 amino acids. Looked up from germline, CDR1 is WSHSY and CDR2 is SAAADI. CDR3 nucleotide sequence: TGCGCCAGCAGTCTGACAGGGCGCAACGAGCAGTACTTC. Translating gives CASSLTGRNEQYF.

The gene calls are TRBV27 and TRBJ1-1; tentative D call: TRBD1 (6 bases). Deletions cut 5 bases from V and 0 bases from J, with 13 bases between. The CDR3 sequence is 15 residues long. Germline V CDR1 and CDR2: MNHEY, SMNVEV (reference sequence). The CDR3 DNA reads TGTGCCAGCAGTCCGGGACAAACCATGAACACTGAAGCTTTCTTT. As protein: CASSPGQTMNTEAFF.

DNA for the CDR3: TGCAGCGTTGACAGGGACAGGCGCCCCTACAATGAGCAGTTCTTC. This translates into CSVDRDRRPYNEQFF. The V gene is TRBV29-1, the J gene TRBJ2-1; 8 bases are shared with TRBD1. The CDR3 spans 15 residues. Germline CDR1 reads SQVTM; CDR2 reads ANQGSEA. Trimming cost V 3 bases and J 2 bases; bases outside gene matches: 6.

Ten or more counts support this clonotype. The chain joins TRBV10-3 to TRBJ1-2; D not certain. There are 15 residues in the CDR3. Germline CDR1 and CDR2: ENHRY and SYGVKD. The V end was cut by 0 bases, the J end by 4 bases, with 12 bases between. In DNA, the CDR3 is TGTGCCATCAGTGAGTCGGAGGGAAGTAGCTATGGCTACACCTTC. Protein: CAISESEGSSYGYTF.

This clonotype was picked up many times. The chain links TRBV12-3 or TRBV12-4 to TRBJ1-1; the D gene is possibly TRBD1 (6 bases). This CDR3 has 14 amino acids. The ends were cut back, 5 bases at V and 1 base at J, with 11 bases in the middle. In DNA, the CDR3 is TGTGCCAGCAGTCCCTACAGGGAGAACACTGAAGCTTTCTTT. Translating gives CASSPYRENTEAFF.

This clonotype turned up a few times. This chain links TRBV19 with TRBJ2-1; 7 bases are a match to TRBD2. CDR3 length: 17 amino acids. V trimming: 3 bases; J trimming: 5 bases; junction bases outside the gene matches: 13. Germline CDR1 is LNHDA and CDR2 is SQIVND (reference sequence). CDR3 sequence (DNA): TGTGCCAGTAGTATCTGGGGCCCGGGGGGTTCAAACAATGAGCAGTTCTTC. Its translation: CASSIWGPGGSNNEQFF. Full variable domain (missing parts from reference TRBV19 and TRBJ2-1): DGGITQSPKYLFRKEGQNVTLSCEQNLNHDAMYWYRQDPGQGLRLIYYSQIVNDFQKGDIAEGYSVSREKKESFPLTVTSAQKNPTAFYLCASSIWGPGGSNNEQFFGPGTRLTVL.

The chain has TRBV20-1 and TRBJ2-7; unclear D gene. With 0 bases removed from V and 9 bases from J, the gap between germline ends came to 12 bases. The CDR3 loop spans 12 amino acids. Per the germline V gene, CDR1 is DFQATT and CDR2 is SNEGSKA (reference sequence). The CDR3 is CSARDLTSGQYF. Written as DNA, the CDR3 is TGCAGTGCTAGAGATCTAACGTCCGGGCAGTACTTC.

The rearrangement uses TRBV24-1 and TRBJ2-7; no firm D call. CDR3 length equals 16 residues. Germline V gives CDR1 KGHDR, CDR2 SFDVKD. Trimming shortened V by 4 bases and J by 0 bases, and 15 bases separated the two germline ends. The CDR3 is CATSDRHYTYSYEQYF. The CDR3 bases are TGTGCCACCAGTGACCGTCATTACACCTACTCCTACGAGCAGTACTTC.

J is TRBJ2-1 and V is TRBV24-1; D gene unclear. The CDR3 loop spans 12 amino acids. Germline CDR1 is KGHDR and CDR2 is SFDVKD. The V end was cut by 6 bases, the J end by 10 bases, with 12 bases between. DNA for the CDR3: TGTGCCACCAGTTTAGGCAGCTGGGAGCAGTTCTTC. Its translation is CATSLGSWEQFF.

This clonotype has at least ten counts. J is TRBJ2-3 and V is TRBV19, with D hard to call. Germline V gene data show CDR1 as LNHDA and CDR2 as SQIVND (reference sequence). The CDR3 consists of 13 residues. V lost 6 bases and J 0 bases, leaving 7 bases between the germline ends. The CDR3 region has the DNA TGTGCCAGTAGATCCGGTAGCACAGATACGCAGTATTTT. Residues: CASRSGSTDTQYF.

Remarks on this clonotype: The junction does not match germline at one end; this may be a read error. The J gene is TRBJ2-7, the V gene TRBV7-3; D is possibly TRBD2 (6 bases). CDR1 is SGHTA and CDR2 is FQGTGA in the germline V gene. The CDR3 covers 15 residues. Written as DNA, the CDR3 is TGTGCCGGCAGCCCGGGTGGCGGGGCGACCCCCGAGCAGTACTTC. Its protein product is CAGSPGGGATPEQYF. The full variable domain, with the rest looked up from reference TRBV7-3 and TRBJ2-7, is GAGVSQTPSNKVTEKGKYVELRCDPISGHTALYWYRQSLGQGPEFLIYFQGTGAADDSGLPNDRFFAVRPEGSVSTLKIQRTERGDSAVYLCAGSPGGGATPEQYFGPGTRLTVT.

This clonotype was seen at least ten times. The chain employs TRBV6-1 and TRBJ1-5, with D tentatively TRBD1 (6 bases). Germline V CDR1 and CDR2: MNHNS, SASEGT. The V and J ends lost 8 bases and 4 bases respectively, with 12 bases between them. The CDR3 extends over 13 amino acids. DNA for the CDR3: TGTGCCAGCGCGGGACAACAAAATCAGCCCCAGCATTTT. Protein sequence: CASAGQQNQPQHF.

This clonotype was recorded many times. V is TRBV19 and J is TRBJ2-2; weak D call: TRBD1 (6 bases). This CDR3 comprises 15 residues. V lost 4 bases and J 4 bases, leaving 13 bases between the germline ends. Germline CDR1 is LNHDA and CDR2 is SQIVND (reference sequence). The CDR3 DNA is TGTGCCAGTAGTAATACAGGGATGGTCACCGGGGAGCTGTTTTTT. Translation gives CASSNTGMVTGELFF.

The V call is TRBV25-1, the J call TRBJ1-1, with D perhaps TRBD1 (6 bases). The CDR3 spans 15 residues. The V gene lost 2 bases and the J gene lost 0 bases, with 10 bases spanning the gap. Germline CDR1 and CDR2: MGHDK and SYGVNS. The CDR3 DNA is TGTGCCAGCAGTGAACGGGGGGCGGTGAACACTGAAGCTTTCTTT. This sequence encodes CASSERGAVNTEAFF.

The gene calls are TRBV2 and TRBJ1-6, with D perhaps matching TRBD1 (5 bases). The CDR3 totals 14 residues. V lost 6 bases and J lost 7, with 13 bases in between. Germline V gene sequence: CDR1 SNHLY, CDR2 FYNNEI. CDR3 loop: CASSLWGGNSPLHF. In DNA form, the CDR3 reads TGTGCCAGCAGCTTATGGGGGGGAAATTCACCCCTCCACTTT.

V is TRBV7-9 and J is TRBJ2-1; 12 bases fit TRBD1. The J segment lost 6 bases and the V segment lost 11 bases, leaving 2 bases of the junction unmatched. The CDR3 covers 12 residues. Germline V CDR1 and CDR2: SEHNR, FQNEAQ (reference sequence). CDR3 loop: CAGGQGANEQFF. In DNA form, the CDR3 reads TGTGCCGGGGGACAGGGGGCCAATGAGCAGTTCTTC.

This clonotype turned up a few times. The J gene is TRBJ2-2, the V gene TRBV12-3 or TRBV12-4, with D unresolved. The CDR3 totals 12 residues. The V and J ends lost 8 bases and 4 bases respectively, with 8 bases between them. This chain's CDR3 is CASSRATGELFF. In DNA, the CDR3 is TGTGCCAGCTCCCGGGCCACCGGGGAGCTGTTTTTT.

The chain has TRBV5-3 and TRBJ2-5; D may be TRBD2 (8 bases). TRBV5-3 is given ORF status, its function remaining uncertain. The germline V and J ends were trimmed by 8 bases and 4 bases, with 27 bases remaining between them. The CDR3 is 17 residues long. This chain's CDR3 is CASSIGTALAGRETQYF. The CDR3 DNA reads as TGTGCCAGTAGTATAGGGACAGCCTTAGCGGGGAGAGAGACCCAGTACTTC.

In its sample, this clonotype was seen many times. The genes are TRBV5-1 and TRBJ1-5; no clear D. The CDR3 has 16 residues. V dropped 4 bases and J dropped 1 base, with 15 bases sitting between them. CDR1 SGHRS and CDR2 YFSETQ come from the germline V gene. The DNA of the CDR3 is TGCGCCAGCAGCCTGGAACCGTTGGGGAGCAATCAGCCCCAGCATTTT. This codes for CASSLEPLGSNQPQHF.

Points on this clonotype: The CDR3 carries no conserved terminal phenylalanine or tryptophan, so it likely arises from a read error. The chain employs TRBV6-1 and TRBJ1-1; no firm D call. This CDR3 comprises 12 residues. The ends were cut back, 4 bases at V and 1 base at J, with 4 bases in the middle. CDR1 is MNHNS, CDR2 SASEGT, per germline. As DNA, the CDR3 is TGTGCCAGCAGTGGGAGGAACACTGAAGCTTTCTCT. Translated: CASSGRNTEAFS.

This clonotype was recorded a few times. The chain carries TRBV7-9 and TRBJ1-3; tentative D call: TRBD1 (5 bases). This CDR3 spans 13 amino acids. The germline gives CDR1 SEHNR, CDR2 FQNEAQ (reference sequence). The V gene lost 4 bases and the J gene lost 4 bases, with 8 bases spanning the gap. The DNA of the CDR3 is TGTGCCAGCAGCTCCGACAGAGGAAACACCATATATTTT. Encoded protein: CASSSDRGNTIYF.

This clonotype was seen at least ten times. The V gene is TRBV20-1, the J gene TRBJ2-5; possibly TRBD1 or TRBD2 for D (7 bases each). Germline-derived CDR1 and CDR2 are DFQATT and SNEGSKA (reference sequence). The CDR3 consists of 13 residues. V gave up 6 bases and J gave up 10 bases, with 21 bases separating them. CDR3 sequence (DNA): TGCAGTGCCAGACAGGGTCTCGAGCGGGGCCAGTACTTC. Its protein product is CSARQGLERGQYF.

Ten or more counts support this clonotype. This chain joins TRBV7-8 and TRBJ2-5; unclear D gene. There are 14 residues in the CDR3. V was cut by 7 bases and J by 0 bases, with 12 bases left in between. Germline V gene data show CDR1 as SGHVS and CDR2 as FQNEAQ. The CDR3 DNA reads as TGTGCCAGCAACCCGTTGCTGTACCAAGAGACCCAGTACTTC. This encodes CASNPLLYQETQYF.

Concerning this clonotype itself: This may be a read error, as it is one base from a much larger clone. This chain uses TRBV5-1 with TRBJ2-7; D remains unclear. The assigned J gene may be wrong: the sequence end matches TRBJ2-5 better. The germline gives CDR1 SGHRS, CDR2 YFSETQ. This CDR3 has 14 residues. The CDR3: CASSLITDQETQYF. CDR3 DNA: TGCGCCAGCAGCTTGATCACGGACCAAGAGACCCAGTACTTC.

This clonotype was counted ten times or more. The chain is built from TRBV3-1 and TRBJ1-2, with D unresolved. Trimming left V 1 base short and J 4 bases short, with 13 bases between. The CDR3 consists of 15 residues. Germline-derived CDR1 and CDR2 are LGHDT and YNNKEL (reference sequence). Here the CDR3 reads CASSQAQGRSYGYTF. The CDR3 coding sequence is TGTGCCAGCAGCCAAGCGCAAGGTCGCAGCTATGGCTACACCTTC.

Many counts were recorded for this clonotype. This rearrangement joins TRBV5-1 to TRBJ2-7; possibly TRBD1 or TRBD2 for D (5 bases each). V lost 2 bases, J lost 2 bases, and 14 bases lay in between. This CDR3 spans 15 amino acids. CDR1 and CDR2 from the germline V gene are SGHRS and YFSETQ. CDR3 amino acids: CASSLGDGQPYEQYF. CDR3 bases: TGCGCCAGCAGCTTAGGGGACGGACAACCCTACGAGCAGTACTTC.

This clonotype was seen ten or more times. This chain links TRBV11-3 with TRBJ2-5, with TRBD1 matching 9 bases. Germline V gives CDR1 SGHNT, CDR2 YENEEA. V gave up 7 bases and J gave up 2 bases; unmatched junction bases: 14. The CDR3 length is 17 residues. CDR3 in amino acids: CASIVYSGTGRQETQYF. The CDR3 nucleotides are TGTGCCAGCATCGTCTACAGCGGGACAGGGCGTCAAGAGACCCAGTACTTC.

This clonotype was seen ten or more times. The rearrangement joins TRBV7-7 to TRBJ1-1; D remains ambiguous. This CDR3 is 14 amino acids long. Germline V gene lookup returns CDR1 SSHAT and CDR2 FNYEAQ (reference sequence). Trimming pared 5 bases from V and 6 bases from J, leaving 16 bases between. The CDR3 nucleotides are TGTGCCAGCAGCCCGACTGACATTTTATCTGAAGCTTTCTTT. It yields the protein CASSPTDILSEAFF. Full variable domain (remainder filled in from reference TRBV7-7 and TRBJ1-1): GAGVSQSPRYKVTKRGQDVTLRCDPISSHATLYWYQQALGQGPEFLTYFNYEAQPDKSGLPSDRFSAERPEGSISTLTIQRTEQRDSAMYRCASSPTDILSEAFFGQGTRLTVV.